The clone carrying this TCR beta chain has a handful of counts. No antigen is known for it. TCRdb used MiXCR to reprocess the reads, holding one entry per CDR3 protein. The data contain roughly 730,000 distinct CDR3 sequences, 33% of them singletons. This entry is derived from a study of T cell repertoires in cytomegalovirus infection. Broader study findings: Totalled public TCR beta family frequency picked out people who carried CMV plus the relevant HLA.

The J segment lost 14 bases and the V segment lost 5 bases, leaving 7 bases of the junction unmatched. The CDR3 spans 14 residues. The germline CDR1 and CDR2 sequences are SGHTA and FQGNSA. The origin of this receptor is a human donor in good health (CMV status not recorded). Some clones in this sample may be carry-over from other donors' samples. The material was cultured PBMCs, obtained from culture after CMV antigen stimulation. The chain carries TRBV7-2 and TRBJ1-6, with TRBD1 identical over 12 bases. The CDR3 DNA reads TGTGCCAGCAGCCTGGGACAGGGGGCTTCCACCCTCCACTTT. Its translation is CASSLGQGASTLHF.